The 32 T cell receptor beta chains listed next were all sequenced from one sample in a study of early T cells in non-severe SARS-CoV-2 infection. TCRdb re-called the 5' RACE reads with MiXCR, one entry per CDR3 protein. The sample lists roughly 92,000 distinct CDR3 sequences; more than 10% were seen once. The starting material was whole blood, obtained at baseline. These receptors all come from an adult who was a healthcare worker with PCR-confirmed SARS-CoV-2 infection or an uninfected control (not recorded which).

There are a few counts of this clonotype. This chain joins TRBV11-2 and TRBJ2-3; D uncertain. The V end lost 0 bases, the J end lost 0 bases, and 10 bases lay between the germline ends. From germline, CDR1 is SGHAT and CDR2 FQNNGV. The CDR3 covers 16 residues. The CDR3, as DNA: TGTGCCAGCAGCTTAGATGGACGGTTTAGCACAGATACGCAGTATTTT. Its translation is CASSLDGRFSTDTQYF.

This clonotype appeared a few times. This chain's CDR3 is CASSPPGTGSYEQYF. For the CDR3, the DNA is TGTGCCAGCAGCCCTCCCGGGACAGGGTCCTACGAGCAGTACTTC. The chain joins TRBV28 to TRBJ2-7, with 9 bases aligning to TRBD1. CDR3 length: 15 amino acids. Per germline, CDR1 MDHEN and CDR2 SYDVKM. V gave up 6 bases and J gave up 1 base; unmatched junction bases: 7.

The table lists this clonotype with many counts. The chain joins TRBV12-3 or TRBV12-4 to TRBJ1-2, with 7 bases fitting TRBD1. J was trimmed by 0 bases and V by 1 base; bases with no gene match: 8. The CDR3 covers 17 residues. DNA of the CDR3: TGTGCCAGCAGTTTAGTCCGGGACAGCGCCGCTAACTATGGCTACACCTTC. Amino acid sequence: CASSLVRDSAANYGYTF.

This clonotype has a count of ten or more. The rearrangement joins TRBV7-6 to TRBJ2-2, with D maybe TRBD2 (7 bases). V lost 4 bases and J 4 bases, leaving 19 bases between the germline ends. Looked up from germline, CDR1 is SGHVS and CDR2 is FNYEAQ. The CDR3 contains 17 residues. CDR3 sequence reads: CASSSIPAGASTGELFF. The CDR3 bases are TGTGCCAGCAGCTCCATCCCCGCGGGGGCGAGCACCGGGGAGCTGTTTTTT.

The chain links TRBV18 to TRBJ1-1; 10 positions match TRBD1. The CDR3 extends over 14 amino acids. Germline-derived CDR1 and CDR2 are KGHSH and LQKENI. J gave up 4 bases and V 6 bases, and 5 bases lay outside the gene matches. The CDR3 loop reads CASSEGQGTTEAFF. The DNA for the CDR3 is TGTGCCAGCTCTGAGGGACAGGGGACCACTGAAGCTTTCTTT.

The genes are TRBV5-1 and TRBJ2-7, with 7 bases identical to TRBD1. The CDR3 contains 14 residues. The V gene's germline CDR1 is SGHRS and CDR2 YFSETQ. Germline trimming cut 4 bases from V and 4 bases from J; bases unmatched to any gene: 8. This CDR3 is CASSPGTAPYEQYF. DNA of the CDR3: TGCGCCAGCAGCCCCGGGACAGCTCCTTACGAGCAGTACTTC. The whole variable domain, filled in from reference TRBV5-1 and TRBJ2-7, reads KAGVTQTPRYLIKTRGQQVTLSCSPISGHRSVSWYQQTPGQGLQFLFEYFSETQRNKGNFPGRFSGRQFSNSRSEMNVSTLELGDSALYLCASSPGTAPYEQYFGPGTRLTVT.

This clonotype was observed many times. V and J are TRBV7-3 and TRBJ2-2, with 9 bases fitting TRBD2. This CDR3 has 16 residues. Germline V gene data show CDR1 as SGHTA and CDR2 as FQGTGA. Losses at the gene ends were 4 bases for V and 4 bases for J; bases not matched to a gene: 7. This CDR3 is CASSSSAGGSTGELFF. CDR3 sequence (DNA): TGTGCCAGCAGCTCCTCAGCGGGGGGTTCCACCGGGGAGCTGTTTTTT.

This clonotype was picked up many times. The CDR3 nucleotides are TGTGCCAGCAGTCGTCTAGGGAGCGGGGGAACAGATACGCAGTATTTT. This sequence encodes CASSRLGSGGTDTQYF. The chain links TRBV7-6 to TRBJ2-3, with 8 bases fitting TRBD2. Trimming took 6 bases from V and 3 from J; bases not matched to a gene: 11. The V gene's germline CDR1 is SGHVS and CDR2 FNYEAQ. The CDR3 is 16 amino acids.

In this sample, this clonotype turned up many times. The V gene is TRBV11-2, the J gene TRBJ1-6; D ambiguous. The CDR3 is 13 residues long. CDR1 and CDR2 (germline): SGHAT, FQNNGV. Trimming took off 1 base at V and 7 bases at J, with 5 bases between the two ends. The DNA for the CDR3 is TGTGCCAGCAGCTTAGGCATGAATTCACCCCTCCACTTT. Protein sequence: CASSLGMNSPLHF.

This clonotype occurred many times. V and J are TRBV14 and TRBJ1-1, with D maybe TRBD1 (5 bases). The CDR3 extends over 15 amino acids. V lost 4 bases and J lost 1, with 13 bases in between. Germline CDR1 reads SGHDN; CDR2 reads FVKESK. The CDR3 DNA is TGTGCCAGCAGCCTCACGAGGGGCTGGAACACTGAAGCTTTCTTT. It codes for CASSLTRGWNTEAFF. Together with reference TRBV14 and TRBJ1-1, the CDR3 gives the full variable domain: EAGVTQFPSHSVIEKGQTVTLRCDPISGHDNLYWYRRVMGKEIKFLLHFVKESKQDESGMPNNRFLAERTGGTYSTLKVQPAELEDSGVYFCASSLTRGWNTEAFFGQGTRLTVV.

There are many counts of this clonotype. This chain uses TRBV10-1 with TRBJ1-1; D is uncertain. The CDR3 runs 12 residues. V was pared by 3 bases and J by 2 bases, with 4 bases between. Per germline, CDR1 WNHNN and CDR2 SYGVQD (reference sequence). This chain's CDR3 is CASSEDNTEAFF. The CDR3 DNA follows: TGCGCCAGCAGTGAAGACAACACTGAAGCTTTCTTT.

This clonotype was counted only a few times. The genes are TRBV29-1 and TRBJ2-7; 9 bases line up with TRBD1. CDR3 length: 13 residues. Germline CDR1 reads SQVTM; CDR2 reads ANQGSEA. Trimming took 6 bases from V and 0 from J; bases not matched to a gene: 3. CDR3 region: CSVGTGSSYEQYF. In DNA form, the CDR3 reads TGCAGCGTGGGGACAGGGAGCTCCTACGAGCAGTACTTC.

In DNA, the CDR3 is TGTGCCAGCACCAGGGGGCTCGGGTACGAGCAGTACTTC. Encoded protein: CASTRGLGYEQYF. The V call is TRBV25-1, the J call TRBJ2-7, with 8 bases identical to TRBD1. The CDR3 consists of 13 residues. Trimming removed 7 bases from V and 4 bases from J; junction bases left unmatched: 6. Germline CDR1 reads MGHDK; CDR2 reads SYGVNS.

V is TRBV2 and J is TRBJ2-7, with no clear D. Trimming pared 6 bases from V and 3 bases from J, leaving 21 bases between. Germline V lookup: CDR1 SNHLY, CDR2 FYNNEI. The CDR3 length is 16 residues. The CDR3 DNA follows: TGTGCCAGCAGGGCTCCGGACCTCTACCTTTTCTACGAGCAGTACTTC. It encodes CASRAPDLYLFYEQYF. The full variable domain, completed using reference TRBV2 and TRBJ2-7, is EPEVTQTPSHQVTQMGQEVILRCVPISNHLYFYWYRQILGQKVEFLVSFYNNEISEKSEIFDDQFSVERPDGSNFTLKIRSTKLEDSAMYFCASRAPDLYLFYEQYFGPGTRLTVT.

This clonotype has a count of ten or more. This chain links TRBV12-3 or TRBV12-4 with TRBJ1-5, with a weak D call TRBD1 (5 bases). The CDR3 loop spans 18 amino acids. Trimming pared 0 bases from V and 4 bases from J, leaving 19 bases between. The CDR3 region is CASSLAMTGGVGNQPQHF. CDR3 sequence (DNA): TGTGCCAGCAGTTTAGCTATGACCGGAGGGGTTGGGAATCAGCCCCAGCATTTT.

In this sample, this clonotype turned up a few times. This sequence joins TRBV13 and TRBJ1-6; TRBD1 aligns across 8 bases. The V segment lost 4 bases and the J segment 6 bases; nucleotides outside the gene matches: 5. Per germline, CDR1 PRHDT and CDR2 FYEKMQ (reference sequence). The CDR3 is made up of 15 amino acids. The DNA for the CDR3 is TGTGCCAGCAGCTATTCGACAGGGGCTAATTCACCCCTCCACTTT. Protein sequence: CASSYSTGANSPLHF.

The genes are TRBV11-1 and TRBJ1-1; no clear D. V was clipped by 4 bases and J by 2 bases, with 14 bases between them. This CDR3 is built from 15 residues. Germline CDR1 SGHAT, CDR2 FQDESV (reference sequence). CDR3 bases: TGTGCCAGCAGCTCAACAGAAATCTTAAACACTGAAGCTTTCTTT. This translates into CASSSTEILNTEAFF. Filled out from reference TRBV11-1 and TRBJ1-1, the complete variable domain reads EAEVAQSPRYKITEKSQAVAFWCDPISGHATLYWYRQILGQGPELLVQFQDESVVDDSQLPKDRFSAERLKGVDSTLKIQPAELGDSAMYLCASSSTEILNTEAFFGQGTRLTVV.

To note about this clonotype: One end of the junction is discordant with germline, which a read error may explain. The CDR3 sequence: CASSLKNTGELFF. The CDR3 DNA reads TGTGCTAGCAGCTTAAAAAACACCGGGGAGCTGTTTTTT. V is TRBV7-7 and J is TRBJ2-2; D is ambiguous. In germline, CDR1 is SSHAT, CDR2 FNYEAQ (reference sequence). The CDR3 has 13 residues.

This chain connects TRBV29-1 to TRBJ2-4; tentatively, D is TRBD1 (6 bases). This CDR3 contains 14 residues. Germline V gene sequence: CDR1 SQVTM, CDR2 ANQGSEA. V was shortened by 5 bases and J by 2 bases, with 13 bases between the two germline ends. The CDR3 sequence: CSVLDRSSKNIQYF. CDR3 coding DNA: TGCAGCGTTCTAGACAGGTCTTCCAAAAACATTCAGTACTTC.

This clonotype was recorded many times. V is TRBV7-2 and J is TRBJ2-1; TRBD2 is a possible D gene (6 bases). Germline lookup yields CDR1 SGHTA and CDR2 FQGNSA. The germline V and J ends were trimmed by 5 bases and 5 bases, with 13 bases remaining between them. There are 14 residues in the CDR3. CDR3 region: CASSMGLANNEQFF. The CDR3 nucleotides read TGTGCCAGCAGCATGGGACTCGCCAACAATGAGCAGTTCTTC.

This clonotype was seen many times. Compared with germline, one end of the junction differs, possibly owing to a read error. The CDR3 protein is CASSLRPTGGAGTEVFF. As DNA, the CDR3 is TGCGCCAGCAGCTTGAGGCCCACAGGGGGCGCGGGGACTGAAGTTTTCTTT. The chain carries TRBV5-1 and TRBJ1-1; 9 bases are a match to TRBD1. The CDR3 spans 17 residues. Germline loops: CDR1 SGHRS, CDR2 YFSETQ.

The V call is TRBV20-1, the J call TRBJ1-4; D may be TRBD1 (5 bases). Germline V lookup: CDR1 DFQATT, CDR2 SNEGSKA (reference sequence). The ends were cut back, 4 bases at V and 8 bases at J, with 20 bases in the middle. The CDR3 loop spans 15 amino acids. CDR3 in DNA: TGCAGTGCTACCGACGGACGGGGACTGAGGGAAAAACTGTTTTTT. It translates to CSATDGRGLREKLFF.

The V gene is TRBV27, the J gene TRBJ2-7; 10 bases fit TRBD1. CDR1 and CDR2 from the germline V gene are MNHEY and SMNVEV (reference sequence). CDR3 length equals 13 residues. The V segment lost 7 bases and the J segment 1 base; nucleotides outside the gene matches: 1. This CDR3 is CASTGQGSYEQYF. Here the CDR3 DNA reads TGTGCCAGCACGGGACAGGGGTCCTACGAGCAGTACTTC.

This clonotype was seen repeatedly, ten times or more. The V gene is TRBV6-4, the J gene TRBJ2-1; 13 positions match TRBD2. This CDR3 is 19 amino acids long. With V trimmed by 6 bases and J by 0 bases, 11 bases remained unmatched. Germline V gene lookup returns CDR1 MRHNA and CDR2 SNTAGT. CDR3 coding DNA: TGTGCCAGCAGCCCATCCGGGACTAGCGGGGCGAGCTCCTACAATGAGCAGTTCTTC. Its protein product is CASSPSGTSGASSYNEQFF.

This clonotype was observed a few times. The chain combines TRBV28 with TRBJ1-1; D perhaps matches TRBD1 (6 bases). This CDR3 has 13 amino acids. CDR1 and CDR2 from the germline V gene are MDHEN and SYDVKM. V was cut by 6 bases and J by 1 base, with 9 bases left in between. In nucleotides, the CDR3 is TGTGCCAGCAGCCGACAGGCGAACACTGAAGCTTTCTTT. It specifies CASSRQANTEAFF.

The chain is built from TRBV12-3 or TRBV12-4 and TRBJ2-5; D gene unclear. Deletions cut 6 bases from V and 2 bases from J, with 16 bases between. The CDR3 has 15 amino acids. The CDR3 DNA follows: TGTGCCAGCAGCTTCGCGGAATATAGGCAAGAGACCCAGTACTTC. Residues: CASSFAEYRQETQYF.

The chain carries TRBV20-1 and TRBJ2-7; D is unresolved. This CDR3 is built from 14 residues. The V gene's germline CDR1 is DFQATT and CDR2 SNEGSKA (reference sequence). Trimming stripped 5 bases from V and 1 base from J, with 15 bases between. The CDR3 loop reads CSAGSVGASYEQYF. CDR3 bases: TGCAGTGCTGGCTCAGTGGGCGCGTCCTACGAGCAGTACTTC.

On this clonotype itself: The junction differs from germline at one of its ends, possibly a read error. This chain connects TRBV12-3 or TRBV12-4 to TRBJ1-3; D is unresolved. The length of the CDR3 is 14 residues. This chain's CDR3 is CASRASGPQNIIYF. In DNA, the CDR3 is TGTGCCAGCAGAGCCTCCGGGCCCCAGAACATCATATATTTT.

There are a few counts of this clonotype. The chain joins TRBV6-1 to TRBJ2-3, with D tentatively TRBD2 (5 bases). The CDR3 consists of 14 residues. Germline V gene lookup returns CDR1 MNHNS and CDR2 SASEGT. Trimming shortened V by 7 bases and J by 4 bases, and 15 bases separated the two germline ends. DNA of the CDR3: TGTGCCAGCATCGAGGGCAGGCATGCAGATACGCAGTATTTT. It specifies CASIEGRHADTQYF.

The chain uses TRBV29-1 and TRBJ2-2; D is ambiguous. The CDR3 has 14 amino acids. The V gene's germline CDR1 is SQVTM and CDR2 ANQGSEA. Trimming shortened V by 7 bases and J by 7 bases, and 19 bases separated the two germline ends. CDR3 sequence: CSAWSTQVRGELFF. CDR3 DNA: TGCAGCGCCTGGAGTACCCAAGTCCGCGGGGAGCTGTTTTTT.

The table lists this clonotype with many counts. The chain recombines TRBV28 with TRBJ1-5, with a possible D match to TRBD1 (5 bases). This CDR3 comprises 16 residues. In germline, CDR1 is MDHEN, CDR2 SYDVKM. V was trimmed by 7 bases and J by 7 bases, leaving 23 bases between them. CDR3 protein: CASNEIVGLGGQPQHF. The DNA of the CDR3 is TGTGCCAGCAATGAAATAGTGGGACTTGGGGGGCAGCCCCAGCATTTT.

This clonotype was counted ten times or more. The chain links TRBV19 to TRBJ1-4; possibly TRBD1 for D (5 bases). The CDR3 covers 15 residues. CDR1 LNHDA and CDR2 SQIVND come from the germline V gene (reference sequence). Trimming left V 9 bases short and J 0 bases short, with 14 bases between. The CDR3, as DNA: TGTGCCAGCCGGGGGTGGAGAACAACTAATGAAAAACTGTTTTTT. This codes for CASRGWRTTNEKLFF.